The 6 T cell receptor beta chains given below trace back to one sample, sequenced in a study of blood T cell repertoires in COVID-19. Produced via immunoSEQ multiplex PCR; TCRdb's table is partial and in-frame only. The sample contains approximately 70,000 clones, approximately 90% of which appear only once. Sequenced: peripheral blood. The source is a woman between 45 and 60 years old with COVID-19, enrolled during active disease.

The V and J genes are TRBV28 and TRBJ1-4, with 9 bases aligning to TRBD1. CDR3 length: 12 amino acids. Germline trimming cut 6 bases from V and 9 bases from J; bases unmatched to any gene: 2. Looked up from germline, CDR1 is MDHEN and CDR2 is SYDVKM. The CDR3, as DNA: TGTGCCAGCAGGGGACAGGGCCAAAAACTGTTTTTT. Its protein product is CASRGQGQKLFF.

The chain combines TRBV19 with TRBJ1-5; D remains unclear. Trimming removed 3 bases at V and 6 bases at J, with 9 bases between. Germline V lookup: CDR1 LNHDA, CDR2 SQIVND (reference sequence). The CDR3 totals 13 residues. The CDR3 sequence: CASSMAGGQPQHF. Written as DNA, the CDR3 is TGTGCCAGTAGTATGGCTGGCGGTCAGCCCCAGCATTTT.

The chain combines TRBV24-1 with TRBJ2-2, with D maybe TRBD1 (6 bases). The CDR3 has 13 amino acids. Trimming removed 10 bases at V and 2 bases at J, with 10 bases between. CDR1 KGHDR and CDR2 SFDVKD come from the germline V gene. The CDR3 sequence: CATMGQNTGELFF. The CDR3 region has the DNA TGTGCCACGATGGGACAAAACACCGGGGAGCTGTTTTTT.

This chain links TRBV27 with TRBJ2-7, with D perhaps TRBD2 (5 bases). Germline assignment: CDR1 MNHEY and CDR2 SMNVEV (reference sequence). This CDR3 comprises 13 residues. V shed 0 bases and J shed 9 bases, with 12 bases lying between them. CDR3 nucleotides: TGTGCCAGCAGTTTATCGTCGGTCCGGGGGCAGTACTTC. This codes for CASSLSSVRGQYF.

V and J are TRBV5-1 and TRBJ2-7, with D maybe TRBD2 (6 bases). Germline lookup yields CDR1 SGHRS and CDR2 YFSETQ. The CDR3 extends over 11 amino acids. Trimming pared 5 bases from V and 4 bases from J, leaving 7 bases between. CDR3 protein: CASREGYEQYF. Here the CDR3 DNA reads TGCGCCAGCAGGGAGGGTTACGAGCAGTACTTC.

This rearrangement joins TRBV7-8 to TRBJ2-5; TRBD2 might be the D (5 bases). Trimming shortened V by 1 base and J by 0 bases, and 12 bases separated the two germline ends. Germline-derived CDR1 and CDR2 are SGHVS and FQNEAQ. The CDR3 has 16 amino acids. CDR3 protein: CASSLGLATDQETQYF. CDR3 nucleotide sequence: TGTGCCAGCAGCTTAGGTTTAGCGACCGACCAAGAGACCCAGTACTTC.